Each of the 8 T cell receptor beta chains below was sequenced from the same sample in a study of blood T cell repertoires in COVID-19. TCRdb's copy holds only in-frame clones and misses some; the assay was immunoSEQ multiplex PCR. The sample consists of a few hundred thousand clones, around 87% of them appearing once. The sample comprised PBMCs or T cells enriched from blood (not recorded which). These receptors were taken from a man aged 18 to 29 who had recovered from COVID-19.

This clone was seen a few times. The chain recombines TRBV10-3 with TRBJ1-3; D uncertain. CDR1 is ENHRY and CDR2 is SYGVKD in the germline V gene. Trimming stripped 7 bases from V and 0 bases from J, with 10 bases between. The CDR3 runs to 14 residues. Written as DNA, the CDR3 is TGTGCCATCATCGTACCGAGCTCTGGAAACACCATATATTTT. Protein: CAIIVPSSGNTIYF.

The rearrangement links TRBV29-1 to TRBJ1-1; a weak D match, TRBD1 (6 bases). V shed 3 bases and J shed 10 bases, with 30 bases lying between them. The length of the CDR3 is 17 residues. CDR1 SQVTM and CDR2 ANQGSEA come from the germline V gene. The DNA for the CDR3 is TGCAGCGTTGACACCTTGGGGGGGGGCATATCACTACGTGGAGCTTTCTTT. Translated: CSVDTLGGGISLRGAFF.

CDR3 region: CATSDESRLAGEIWGEQFF. The CDR3 DNA reads as TGTGCCACCAGTGATGAAAGCCGACTGGCGGGAGAGATTTGGGGTGAGCAGTTCTTC. The V call is TRBV24-1, the J call TRBJ2-1; 7 positions match TRBD2. The J segment lost 9 bases and the V segment lost 3 bases, leaving 22 bases of the junction unmatched. The CDR3 totals 19 residues. In germline, CDR1 is KGHDR, CDR2 SFDVKD.

This clone was counted between two and nine times. The rearrangement links TRBV28 to TRBJ1-1; TRBD1 agrees at 7 bases. The CDR3 totals 15 residues. V trimming: 4 bases; J trimming: 1 base; junction bases outside the gene matches: 6. Looked up from germline, CDR1 is MDHEN and CDR2 is SYDVKM. The CDR3 bases are TGTGCCAGCAGTTCGGGACAGCCGGAGAACACTGAAGCTTTCTTT. This gives the protein CASSSGQPENTEAFF.

This clone occurred a few times. This chain links TRBV28 with TRBJ1-1; the D gene is possibly TRBD1 (5 bases). The length of the CDR3 is 15 residues. From germline, CDR1 is MDHEN and CDR2 SYDVKM. The V and J ends lost 1 base and 1 base respectively, with 10 bases between them. This CDR3 reads CASSLFATANTEAFF. CDR3 DNA: TGTGCCAGCAGTTTATTTGCGACAGCGAACACTGAAGCTTTCTTT. Full variable domain (remainder filled in from reference TRBV28 and TRBJ1-1): DVKVTQSSRYLVKRTGEKVFLECVQDMDHENMFWYRQDPGLGLRLIYFSYDVKMKEKGDIPEGYSVSREKKERFSLILESASTNQTSMYLCASSLFATANTEAFFGQGTRLTVV.

V is TRBV2 and J is TRBJ1-3; weak D call: TRBD1 (6 bases). Per germline, CDR1 SNHLY and CDR2 FYNNEI. The CDR3 extends over 16 amino acids. Trimming removed 5 bases at V and 0 bases at J, with 14 bases between. CDR3 amino acids: CASSTGTPTSGNTIYF. The CDR3 nucleotides are TGTGCCAGCAGTACCGGGACACCCACCTCTGGAAACACCATATATTTT.

Of note for this clone: In the same sample, other DNA sequences code for this CDR3. The chain uses TRBV5-1 and TRBJ1-1; TRBD1 aligns across 9 bases. The CDR3 consists of 14 residues. Germline CDR1 and CDR2: SGHRS and YFSETQ. V lost 4 bases, J lost 3 bases, and 4 bases stayed unmatched. CDR3 sequence: CASSRTGVDTEAFF. As DNA, the CDR3 is TGCGCCAGCAGCAGGACAGGGGTGGACACTGAAGCTTTCTTT.

The rearrangement joins TRBV29-1 to TRBJ2-7; no clear D. This CDR3 is 11 amino acids long. CDR1 is SQVTM and CDR2 is ANQGSEA in the germline V gene. The ends were cut back, 2 bases at V and 4 bases at J, with 6 bases in the middle. The DNA for the CDR3 is TGCAGCGTTGAACTGCGATACGAGCAGTACTTC. It specifies CSVELRYEQYF.